One sample yielded the 31 T cell receptor beta chains listed below, sequenced in a study of T-cell reconstitution after alpha-beta-depleted transplantation in children. Unique molecular identifiers tagged the TCRbeta library. TCRdb fed the PCR reads into MiXCR, producing one record per CDR3 protein. The sample carries some 290,000 distinct CDR3 sequences, 20% to 30% recorded once. The source material was PBMCs, mostly from graft donor cells, sampled 180 days after TCRalphabeta/CD19-depleted stem cell transplant. Source of these receptors: a male patient younger than 18 who had a stem cell transplant for acute lymphoblastic leukemia, so the T cells may come from the graft donor.

This clonotype was found a few times. This chain uses TRBV10-3 with TRBJ2-3, with a possible D match to TRBD2 (6 bases). The CDR3 covers 18 residues. The V end lost 2 bases, the J end lost 1 base, and 19 bases lay between the germline ends. Germline CDR1 ENHRY, CDR2 SYGVKD. The CDR3 region is CAISEPRGRRMGTDTQYF. Written as DNA, the CDR3 is TGTGCCATCAGTGAGCCCCGGGGGAGAAGGATGGGCACAGATACGCAGTATTTT.

The rearrangement joins TRBV12-3 or TRBV12-4 to TRBJ2-1; tentative D call: TRBD2 (6 bases). This CDR3 has 18 amino acids. The germline V and J ends were trimmed by 2 bases and 4 bases, with 21 bases remaining between them. CDR3 region: CASSLRDWGAGIYNEQFF. CDR3 bases: TGTGCCAGCAGTTTACGGGACTGGGGAGCGGGCATATACAATGAGCAGTTCTTC.

This clonotype was detected ten times or more. The rearrangement uses TRBV13 and TRBJ1-1, with 7 nucleotides matching TRBD1. J lost 1 base, V lost 2 bases, and 1 base had no gene match. The CDR3 loop spans 14 amino acids. Germline V gene data show CDR1 as PRHDT and CDR2 as FYEKMQ (reference sequence). CDR3 DNA: TGTGCCAGCAGCTTAAGACAGGGGAACACTGAAGCTTTCTTT. Residues: CASSLRQGNTEAFF.

DNA of the CDR3: TGCGCCAGCCGGGACAGAAACGGGGACAACATTCAGTACTTC. Residues: CASRDRNGDNIQYF. This chain links TRBV5-1 with TRBJ2-4; 7 positions agree with TRBD1. Germline V lookup: CDR1 SGHRS, CDR2 YFSETQ. This CDR3 has 14 residues. The V and J ends lost 7 bases and 7 bases, in that order; junction bases with no gene match: 11.

This clonotype was seen more than once but under ten times. This chain links TRBV7-2 with TRBJ2-2; TRBD2 aligns across 9 bases. The CDR3 is made up of 16 amino acids. Germline V CDR1 and CDR2: SGHTA, FQGNSA. V shed 5 bases and J 1 base; nucleotides not matched to a gene: 5. The CDR3 spells CASSRKAGGNTGELFF. The CDR3 DNA reads as TGTGCCAGCAGCCGCAAAGCGGGAGGGAACACCGGGGAGCTGTTTTTT.

The rearrangement uses TRBV12-3 or TRBV12-4 and TRBJ1-5, with D uncertain. This CDR3 has 14 residues. V lost 7 bases and J lost 1, with 11 bases in between. CDR3 in amino acids: CASNIRLSNQPQHF. CDR3 DNA sequence: TGTGCCAGCAACATAAGGTTGAGCAATCAGCCCCAGCATTTT.

This clonotype was detected a few times. This rearrangement joins TRBV5-1 to TRBJ2-5; tentative D call: TRBD1 (6 bases). Deletions cut 0 bases from V and 3 bases from J, with 18 bases between. Germline lookup yields CDR1 SGHRS and CDR2 YFSETQ. The CDR3 runs 17 residues. CDR3: CASSLVRQVRFKETQYF. The CDR3 coding sequence is TGCGCCAGCAGCTTGGTCCGACAGGTTCGATTCAAAGAGACCCAGTACTTC. Together with reference TRBV5-1 and TRBJ2-5, the CDR3 gives the full variable domain: KAGVTQTPRYLIKTRGQQVTLSCSPISGHRSVSWYQQTPGQGLQFLFEYFSETQRNKGNFPGRFSGRQFSNSRSEMNVSTLELGDSALYLCASSLVRQVRFKETQYFGPGTRLLVL.

This clonotype was recorded a few times. The rearrangement joins TRBV18 to TRBJ2-5; D might be TRBD2 (6 bases). Per the germline V gene, CDR1 is KGHSH and CDR2 is LQKENI. V was shortened by 3 bases and J by 7 bases, with 15 bases between the two germline ends. The CDR3 is made up of 14 amino acids. The DNA for the CDR3 is TGTGCCAGCTCACCCCCGGACTATCTGGGGACCCAGTACTTC. It yields the protein CASSPPDYLGTQYF.

This clonotype was detected once. The chain carries TRBV5-1 and TRBJ2-5; 10 bases are shared with TRBD2. Germline values: CDR1 SGHRS, CDR2 YFSETQ. Trimming at V came to 3 bases and at J to 5 bases, leaving 10 bases not matched to a gene. The length of the CDR3 is 16 residues. CDR3 bases: TGCGCCAGCAGCTGGGGGCGTCTAGCGGGAGTCGAGACCCAGTACTTC. Translating it yields CASSWGRLAGVETQYF.

In its sample, this clonotype was seen a few times. The rearrangement uses TRBV30 and TRBJ1-3; perhaps TRBD1 as D (6 bases). V lost 0 bases, J lost 7 bases, and 22 bases lay in between. The V gene's germline CDR1 is GTSNPN and CDR2 SVGIG (reference sequence). The CDR3 extends over 17 amino acids. The CDR3 protein is CAWSVLRGGRRWNTIYF. As DNA, the CDR3 is TGTGCCTGGAGTGTACTCCGGGGGGGCAGAAGGTGGAACACCATATATTTT. Drawing the rest from reference TRBV30 and TRBJ1-3, the complete variable domain is SQTIHQWPATLVQPVGSPLSLECTVEGTSNPNLYWYRQAAGRGLQLLFYSVGIGQISSEVPQNLSASRPQDRQFILSSKKLLLSDSGFYLCAWSVLRGGRRWNTIYFGEGSWLTVV.

This clonotype was counted many times. The chain links TRBV27 to TRBJ2-3, with TRBD2 as a possible D gene (5 bases). V was trimmed by 4 bases and J by 0 bases, leaving 14 bases between them. CDR3 length equals 16 residues. Germline V gene data show CDR1 as MNHEY and CDR2 as SMNVEV (reference sequence). Here the CDR3 DNA reads TGTGCCAGCAGTTCGAGCGGCTTGACTAGCACAGATACGCAGTATTTT. Translated, it gives CASSSSGLTSTDTQYF.

The chain links TRBV15 to TRBJ2-3, with no clear D. Germline assignment: CDR1 LNHNV and CDR2 YYDKDF (reference sequence). The CDR3 extends over 14 amino acids. The V end lost 4 bases, the J end lost 1 base, and 9 bases lay between the germline ends. Written as DNA, the CDR3 is TGTGCCACCAGCAAGAGGATTGGCACAGATACGCAGTATTTT. Its translation: CATSKRIGTDTQYF.

The chain has TRBV7-3 and TRBJ2-1, with 12 bases that match TRBD2. V was pared by 1 base and J by 0 bases, with 4 bases of the junction left unmatched. The germline V gene encodes CDR1 SGHTA and CDR2 FQGTGA. This CDR3 is built from 18 residues. The CDR3 loop is CASSLKGTSGLSYNEQFF. The CDR3 region has the DNA TGTGCCAGCAGCTTAAAGGGGACTAGCGGGCTCTCCTACAATGAGCAGTTCTTC. Supplemented by reference TRBV7-3 and TRBJ2-1, the full variable domain reads GAGVSQTPSNKVTEKGKYVELRCDPISGHTALYWYRQSLGQGPEFLIYFQGTGAADDSGLPNDRFFAVRPEGSVSTLKIQRTERGDSAVYLCASSLKGTSGLSYNEQFFGPGTRLTVL.

The genes are TRBV7-2 and TRBJ2-1; 7 nucleotides line up with TRBD2. The germline CDR1 and CDR2 sequences are SGHTA and FQGNSA. The CDR3 length is 16 residues. The J segment lost 0 bases and the V segment lost 3 bases, leaving 5 bases of the junction unmatched. This CDR3 reads CASSFLAGFSYNEQFF. The CDR3 region has the DNA TGTGCCAGCAGCTTTTTAGCGGGCTTCTCCTACAATGAGCAGTTCTTC.

Points on this clonotype: One end of the junction varies from germline; a read error may be responsible. The chain recombines TRBV3-1 with TRBJ2-7, with 8 bases matching TRBD1. The CDR3 contains 15 residues. The germline gives CDR1 LGHDT, CDR2 YNNKEL (reference sequence). This CDR3 is CATSPRDRRSYEQYF. The DNA of the CDR3 is TGTGCCACCAGCCCCCGGGACAGGCGATCCTACGAGCAGTACTTC.

The V and J genes are TRBV29-1 and TRBJ2-7; perhaps TRBD1 as D (6 bases). Between the trimmed V and J ends, which lost 6 bases and 5 bases, there was a span of 23 bases. Germline V lookup: CDR1 SQVTM, CDR2 ANQGSEA. This CDR3 comprises 15 residues. Here the CDR3 reads CSVSRVYREINEQYF. CDR3 nucleotide sequence: TGCAGCGTCTCAAGAGTTTACAGGGAAATTAACGAGCAGTACTTC.

V gene TRBV29-1 combines with J gene TRBJ2-3, with D possibly TRBD2 on 5 matching bases. The CDR3 sequence is 15 residues long. Germline V gives CDR1 SQVTM, CDR2 ANQGSEA. V lost 2 bases, J lost 2 bases, and 14 bases lay in between. CDR3 in DNA: TGCAGCGTTGAACCCCGATGGCGGGCCACAGATACGCAGTATTTT. Protein: CSVEPRWRATDTQYF.

The CDR3 nucleotides read TGTGCCAGCAGCTTAAACCCGGGACAGGGTGTTGCAGATACGCAGTATTTT. Translating gives CASSLNPGQGVADTQYF. J is TRBJ2-3 and V is TRBV11-3; TRBD1 agrees at 9 bases. The germline V gene encodes CDR1 SGHNT and CDR2 YENEEA. Germline trimming cut 2 bases from V and 4 bases from J; bases unmatched to any gene: 10. CDR3 length equals 17 residues.

There are many counts of this clonotype. The V and J genes are TRBV12-3 or TRBV12-4 and TRBJ2-7; 12 positions match TRBD2. J was trimmed by 3 bases and V by 6 bases; bases with no gene match: 3. This CDR3 has 14 residues. This CDR3 reads CASSWTSGNYEQYF. The CDR3 region has the DNA TGTGCCAGCAGCTGGACTAGCGGGAACTACGAGCAGTACTTC.

This clonotype was picked up many times. Compared with germline, one end of the junction differs, possibly owing to a read error. This chain joins TRBV7-3 and TRBJ2-7; no clear D. This CDR3 spans 13 amino acids. CDR1 SGHTA and CDR2 FQGTGA come from the germline V gene. The CDR3 here is CASSLTPSYEQYF. The CDR3 region has the DNA TGCGCCAGCAGCTTAACACCATCCTACGAGCAGTACTTC.

The chain uses TRBV4-1 and TRBJ2-5, with D perhaps matching TRBD1 (5 bases). CDR1 is MGHRA and CDR2 is YSYEKL in the germline V gene. This CDR3 comprises 15 residues. Trimming took 1 base from V and 3 from J, leaving 12 bases between them. CDR3 bases: TGCGCCAGCAGCCAAGGTCCCAGGGCGGAAGAGACCCAGTACTTC. Residues: CASSQGPRAEETQYF.

This clonotype was counted ten times or more. The CDR3 DNA reads TGTGCCAGCAGCACCCGCAGGGGGCTTGACACCGGGGAGCTGTTTTTT. As protein: CASSTRRGLDTGELFF. The chain combines TRBV7-6 with TRBJ2-2, with TRBD1 identical over 8 bases. Germline assignment: CDR1 SGHVS and CDR2 FNYEAQ. V was pared by 5 bases and J by 3 bases, with 8 bases of the junction left unmatched. The CDR3 length is 16 residues.

This clonotype was counted between two and nine times. This chain uses TRBV20-1 with TRBJ2-5, with D tentatively TRBD2 (6 bases). The germline V gene encodes CDR1 DFQATT and CDR2 SNEGSKA (reference sequence). CDR3 length: 15 residues. The germline V and J ends were trimmed by 0 bases and 1 base, with 12 bases remaining between them. DNA for the CDR3: TGCAGTGCTAGAGATGCGGGAAGCCCCCAAGAGACCCAGTACTTC. Translating gives CSARDAGSPQETQYF.

CDR3 protein: CASTGTGELYGYTF. The CDR3 bases are TGTGCCAGCACCGGGACAGGGGAACTCTATGGCTACACCTTC. This chain uses TRBV12-3 or TRBV12-4 with TRBJ1-2, with 10 bases lining up with TRBD1. V shed 7 bases and J 4 bases; nucleotides not matched to a gene: 6. The CDR3 has 14 amino acids.

The chain uses TRBV7-2 and TRBJ2-1; no firm D call. The V and J ends lost 8 bases and 4 bases respectively, with 12 bases between them. This CDR3 is built from 13 residues. CDR1 and CDR2 (germline): SGHTA, FQGNSA. In DNA, the CDR3 is TGTGCCAGCTATCTAATTTGGTACAATGAGCAGTTCTTC. It specifies CASYLIWYNEQFF.

V usage is TRBV12-3 or TRBV12-4 and J usage is TRBJ2-2; tentative D call: TRBD2 (5 bases). This CDR3 comprises 14 residues. V lost 3 bases, J lost 8 bases, and 13 bases lay in between. This chain's CDR3 is CASSLSWGEGELFF. DNA of the CDR3: TGTGCCAGCAGTTTGTCGTGGGGAGAGGGGGAGCTGTTTTTT.

This clonotype was seen more than once but under ten times. The rearrangement links TRBV12-3 or TRBV12-4 to TRBJ2-7; a possible D gene is TRBD2 (6 bases). The CDR3 covers 16 residues. Trimming took off 4 bases at V and 6 bases at J, with 22 bases between the two ends. The CDR3 loop reads CASSSSDYSLGLEQYF. The CDR3 DNA is TGTGCCAGCAGTTCCTCGGACTACTCTCTGGGGCTCGAGCAGTACTTC.

V usage is TRBV7-2 and J usage is TRBJ2-1; 13 bases match TRBD2. Germline V gene lookup returns CDR1 SGHTA and CDR2 FQGNSA. The CDR3 has 15 residues. V trimming: 5 bases; J trimming: 9 bases; junction bases outside the gene matches: 7. The CDR3: CASSRGLAGATEQFF. The CDR3 DNA is TGTGCCAGCAGCCGAGGACTAGCGGGAGCCACTGAGCAGTTCTTC.

The chain has TRBV5-1 and TRBJ2-2; 9 bases map to TRBD2. The J segment lost 1 base and the V segment lost 4 bases, leaving 2 bases of the junction unmatched. Germline CDR1 reads SGHRS; CDR2 reads YFSETQ. The CDR3 has 15 residues. The CDR3 region is CASSQAGGNTGELFF. The CDR3, as DNA: TGCGCCAGCAGCCAAGCGGGAGGGAACACCGGGGAGCTGTTTTTT. Full variable domain (rest looked up from reference TRBV5-1 and TRBJ2-2): KAGVTQTPRYLIKTRGQQVTLSCSPISGHRSVSWYQQTPGQGLQFLFEYFSETQRNKGNFPGRFSGRQFSNSRSEMNVSTLELGDSALYLCASSQAGGNTGELFFGEGSRLTVL.

This clonotype was found a few times. This chain uses TRBV20-1 with TRBJ2-7; 10 bases agree with TRBD2. The CDR3 runs to 14 residues. Germline V gene lookup returns CDR1 DFQATT and CDR2 SNEGSKA (reference sequence). Trimming took 5 bases from V and 3 from J; bases not matched to a gene: 7. In DNA form, the CDR3 reads TGCAGTGCTTCGTTAGCGGGAGGAATCTACGAGCAGTACTTC. Amino acids: CSASLAGGIYEQYF.

The chain couples TRBV24-1 to TRBJ2-1, with 8 bases matching TRBD1. The V segment lost 9 bases and the J segment 8 bases; nucleotides outside the gene matches: 8. Germline V gives CDR1 KGHDR, CDR2 SFDVKD. The CDR3 length is 13 residues. The CDR3 nucleotides are TGTGCCACCCGACAGGGGAGGCGCGATGAGCAGTTCTTC. Amino acid sequence: CATRQGRRDEQFF.